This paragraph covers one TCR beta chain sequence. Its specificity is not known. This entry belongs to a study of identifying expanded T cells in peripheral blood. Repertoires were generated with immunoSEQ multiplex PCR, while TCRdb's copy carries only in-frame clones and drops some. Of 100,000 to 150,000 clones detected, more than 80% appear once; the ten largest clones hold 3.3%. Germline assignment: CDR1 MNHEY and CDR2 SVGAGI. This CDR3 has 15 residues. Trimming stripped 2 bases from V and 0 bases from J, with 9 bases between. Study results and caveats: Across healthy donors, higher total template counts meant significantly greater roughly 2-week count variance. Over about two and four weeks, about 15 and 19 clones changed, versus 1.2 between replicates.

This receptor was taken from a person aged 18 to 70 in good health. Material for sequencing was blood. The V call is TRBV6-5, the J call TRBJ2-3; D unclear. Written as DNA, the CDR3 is TGTGCCAGCAGTTACAAGCCACGGAGCACAGATACGCAGTATTTT. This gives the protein CASSYKPRSTDTQYF.